This T cell receptor (beta chain) was observed in a study of T cell changes during pregnancy in multiple sclerosis. Here immunoSEQ multiplex PCR was the method, and the copy in TCRdb shows in-frame clones only, minus some. The table lists around 60,000 clones, 93% of them singletons. The sequencing here drew on peripheral blood, taken after pregnancy. The receptor was isolated from a female donor with multiple sclerosis, enrolled in a pregnancy study.

The CDR3 nucleotides read TGTGCCAGCAGCCCAAACTCCGGGACAAACAATGAGCAGTTCTTC. It codes for CASSPNSGTNNEQFF. The chain links TRBV11-3 to TRBJ2-1, with D perhaps TRBD1 (6 bases). The V end was cut by 5 bases, the J end by 5 bases, with 16 bases between. The CDR3 extends over 15 amino acids. Germline V gene sequence: CDR1 SGHNT, CDR2 YENEEA.